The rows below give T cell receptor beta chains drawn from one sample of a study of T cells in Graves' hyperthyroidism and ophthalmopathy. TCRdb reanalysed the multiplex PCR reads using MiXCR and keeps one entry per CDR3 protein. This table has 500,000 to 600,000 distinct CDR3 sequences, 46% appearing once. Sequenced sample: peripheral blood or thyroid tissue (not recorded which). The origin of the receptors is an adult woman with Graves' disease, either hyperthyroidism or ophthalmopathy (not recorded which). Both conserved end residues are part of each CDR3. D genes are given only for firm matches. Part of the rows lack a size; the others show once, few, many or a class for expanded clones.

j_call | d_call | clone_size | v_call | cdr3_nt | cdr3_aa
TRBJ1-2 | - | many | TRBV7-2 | TGTGCCAGCAGCTTAAATCAGGTGGTAACGAATGGCTACACCTTC | CASSLNQVVTNGYTF
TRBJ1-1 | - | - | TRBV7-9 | TGTGCCAGCCACTACTTGAGTGGGACTGAAGCTTTCTTT | CASHYLSGTEAFF
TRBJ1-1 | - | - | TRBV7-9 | TGTGCCAGCAGCCCGATAGCCGGAGGGGTCACTGAAGCTTTCTTT | CASSPIAGGVTEAFF
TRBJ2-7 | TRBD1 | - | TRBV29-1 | TGCAGCGGGGGACAGTCACTGGAGCAGTACTTC | CSGGQSLEQYF
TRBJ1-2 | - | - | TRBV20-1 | TGCAGTGCTAGAGGGCGTTGGCGAGGGGATGGCTACACCTTC | CSARGRWRGDGYTF
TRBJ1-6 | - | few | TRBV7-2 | TGCGCCAGCAGCCGGGTGGAGGTTTCACCCCTCCACTTT | CASSRVEVSPLHF
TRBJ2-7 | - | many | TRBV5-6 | TGTGCCAGCAGCTTTGGGTTGGTAGGGCCAGTTCGCGAGCAGTACTTC | CASSFGLVGPVREQYF
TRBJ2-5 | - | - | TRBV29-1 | TGCAGCGTTGAAACGGCAATAAGAGAGACCCAGTACTTC | CSVETAIRETQYF
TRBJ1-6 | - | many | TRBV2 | TGTGCCAGCCGGTGGGGCTCAACGGATTCACCCCTCCACTTT | CASRWGSTDSPLHF
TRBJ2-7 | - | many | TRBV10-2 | TGCGCCAGCAGTGAGTCAGGCGGGCTATACGAGCAGTACTTC | CASSESGGLYEQYF
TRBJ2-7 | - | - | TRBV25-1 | TGTGCCAGCAGTGCCACAGGGCCCTACGAGCAGTACTTC | CASSATGPYEQYF
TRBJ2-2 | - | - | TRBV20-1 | TGCAGTGCTAAGCGAGGGGGCACCGGGGAGCTGTTTTTT | CSAKRGGTGELFF
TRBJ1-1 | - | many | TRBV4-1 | TGCGCCAGCAGCCAAGGGTCTTGGGGTAACACTGAAGCTTTCTTT | CASSQGSWGNTEAFF
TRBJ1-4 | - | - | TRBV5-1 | TGCGCCAGCAGCTTGGATCCAGACCGGGGGGAAAAACTGTTTTTT | CASSLDPDRGEKLFF
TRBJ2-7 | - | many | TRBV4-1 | TGCGCCAGCAGCCCCCGGCCACGGGGAATAGTCTACGAGCAGTACTTC | CASSPRPRGIVYEQYF
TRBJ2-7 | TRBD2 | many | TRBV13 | TGTGCCAGCAGGACGAAAGGGACTAGCGGGAAGTGGCAGTACTTC | CASRTKGTSGKWQYF